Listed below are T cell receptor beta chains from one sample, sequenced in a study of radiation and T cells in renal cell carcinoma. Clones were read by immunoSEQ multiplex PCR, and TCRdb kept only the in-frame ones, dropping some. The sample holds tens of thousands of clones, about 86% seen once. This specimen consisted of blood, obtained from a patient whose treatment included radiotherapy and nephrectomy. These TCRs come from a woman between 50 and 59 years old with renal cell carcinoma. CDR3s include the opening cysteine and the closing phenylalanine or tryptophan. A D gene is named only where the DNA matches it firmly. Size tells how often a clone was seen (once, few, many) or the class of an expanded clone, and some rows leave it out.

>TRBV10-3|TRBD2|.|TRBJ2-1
CATHGTSGRGGNEQFF
TGTGCCACCCACGGGACTAGCGGGAGAGGCGGCAATGAGCAGTTCTTC
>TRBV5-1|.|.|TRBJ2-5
CASSSGTRGTETQYF
TGCGCCAGCAGCTCCGGGACTCGGGGGACCGAGACCCAGTACTTC
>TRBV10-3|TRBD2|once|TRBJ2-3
CAIKTSGSTDTQYF
TGTGCCATCAAAACTAGCGGGAGCACAGATACGCAGTATTTT
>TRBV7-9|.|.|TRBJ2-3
CASSLIDTQYF
TGTGCCAGCAGCTTAATCGATACGCAGTATTTT
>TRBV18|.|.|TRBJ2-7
CASSTGSSYEQYF
TGTGCCAGCTCAACAGGCAGCTCCTACGAGCAGTACTTC
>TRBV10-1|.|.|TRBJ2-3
CASSGAAQDTQYF
TGCGCCAGCAGTGGAGCAGCCCAGGATACGCAGTATTTT
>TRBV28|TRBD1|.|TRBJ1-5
CASSRLGGQGLQPQHF
TGTGCCAGCAGCAGATTGGGGGGACAGGGTCTCCAGCCCCAGCATTTT
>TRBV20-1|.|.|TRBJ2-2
CSARGGELFF
TGCAGTGCTAGGGGGGGGGAGCTGTTTTTT
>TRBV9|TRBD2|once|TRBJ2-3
CASSVAISGSVTDTQYF
TGTGCCAGCAGCGTAGCTATTAGCGGGAGTGTGACAGATACGCAGTATTTT
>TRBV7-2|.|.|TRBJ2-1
CASSLGRASYNEQFF
TGTGCCAGCAGCTTGGGGCGGGCCTCCTACAATGAGCAGTTCTTC
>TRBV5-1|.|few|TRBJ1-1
CASSLAGSEAFF
TGCGCCAGCAGCTTGGCCGGAAGTGAAGCTTTCTTT
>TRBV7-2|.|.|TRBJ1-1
CASTPLEGWTEAFF
TGTGCCAGCACGCCCCTCGAGGGGTGGACTGAAGCTTTCTTT
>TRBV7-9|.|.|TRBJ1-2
CASSLGVTAAF
TGTGCCAGCAGCTTAGGGGTAACGGCAGCCTTC
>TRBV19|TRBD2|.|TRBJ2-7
CASSSGTSGNRYEQYF
TGTGCCAGTAGTAGCGGGACTAGCGGTAATCGGTACGAGCAGTACTTC
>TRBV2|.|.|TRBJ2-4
CASSRTKNIQYF
TGTGCCAGCAGCCGTACCAAAAACATTCAGTACTTC
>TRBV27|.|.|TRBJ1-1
CASTNSGANTEAFF
TGTGCCAGCACTAATTCGGGGGCGAACACTGAAGCTTTCTTT
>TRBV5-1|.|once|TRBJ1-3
CASSPGSDGNTIYF
TGCGCCAGCAGCCCAGGAAGTGATGGAAACACCATATATTTT
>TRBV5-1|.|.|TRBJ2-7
CASSLEGRSEQYF
TGCGCCAGCAGCCTGGAAGGGAGATCCGAGCAGTACTTC
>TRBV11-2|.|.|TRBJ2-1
CASSLGAARSYNEQFF
TGTGCCAGCAGCTTAGGAGCGGCCCGATCCTACAATGAGCAGTTCTTC
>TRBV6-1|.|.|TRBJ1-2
CASREGTGFGGYTF
TGTGCCAGCAGAGAGGGTACAGGGTTTGGCGGCTACACCTTC
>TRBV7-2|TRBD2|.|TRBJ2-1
CASSRRAGMNEQFF
TGTGCCAGCAGCCGGAGAGCGGGAATGAATGAGCAGTTCTTC
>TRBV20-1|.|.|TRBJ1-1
CSARPGNEAFF
TGCAGTGCTAGACCGGGCAATGAAGCTTTCTTT
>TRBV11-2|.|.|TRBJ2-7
CASSPRGLLGEQYF
TGTGCCAGCAGCCCCCGGGGCCTACTGGGCGAGCAGTACTTC
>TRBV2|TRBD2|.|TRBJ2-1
CASCIAGGPGEQFF
TGTGCCAGCTGTATAGCGGGAGGGCCGGGTGAGCAGTTCTTC